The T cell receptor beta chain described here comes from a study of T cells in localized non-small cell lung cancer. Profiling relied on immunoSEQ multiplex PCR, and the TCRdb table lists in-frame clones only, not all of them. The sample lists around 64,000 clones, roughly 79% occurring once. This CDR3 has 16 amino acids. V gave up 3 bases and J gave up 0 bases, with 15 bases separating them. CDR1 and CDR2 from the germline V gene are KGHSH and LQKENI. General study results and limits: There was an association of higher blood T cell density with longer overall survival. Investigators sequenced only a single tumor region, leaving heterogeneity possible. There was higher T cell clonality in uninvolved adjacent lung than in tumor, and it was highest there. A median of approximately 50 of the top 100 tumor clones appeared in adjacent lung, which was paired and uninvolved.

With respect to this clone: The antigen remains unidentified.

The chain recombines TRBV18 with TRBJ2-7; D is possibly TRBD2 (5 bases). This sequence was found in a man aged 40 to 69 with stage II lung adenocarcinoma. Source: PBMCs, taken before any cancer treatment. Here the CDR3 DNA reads TGTGCCAGCTCACCTTCTAGAAGCGGAAGCTCCTACGAGCAGTACTTC. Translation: CASSPSRSGSSYEQYF.